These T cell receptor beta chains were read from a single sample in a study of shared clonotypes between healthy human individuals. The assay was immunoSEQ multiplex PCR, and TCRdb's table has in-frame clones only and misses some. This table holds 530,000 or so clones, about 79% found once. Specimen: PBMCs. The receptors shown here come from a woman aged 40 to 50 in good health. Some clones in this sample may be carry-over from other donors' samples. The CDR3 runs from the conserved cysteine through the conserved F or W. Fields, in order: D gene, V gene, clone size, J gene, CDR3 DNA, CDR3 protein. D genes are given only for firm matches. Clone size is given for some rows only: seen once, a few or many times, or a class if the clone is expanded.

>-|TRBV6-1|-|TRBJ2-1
TGTGCCAGCAGCGAGGAGAGCTCCTACAATGAGCAGTTCTTC
CASSEESSYNEQFF
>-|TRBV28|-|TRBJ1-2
TGTGCCAGCAGTTTTAGGCAGGGGATAAGCTACACCTTC
CASSFRQGISYTF
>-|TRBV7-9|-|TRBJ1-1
TGTGCCAGCAGCTATGACCCCCAGGCGAACACTGAAGCTTTCTTT
CASSYDPQANTEAFF
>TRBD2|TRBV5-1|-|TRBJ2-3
TGCGCCAGCAGCAACGGACTAGCGGGATTACGGGCAGATACGCAGTATTTT
CASSNGLAGLRADTQYF
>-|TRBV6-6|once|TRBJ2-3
TGTGCCAGCAGTTACTCTTGGAACACAGATACGCAGTATTTT
CASSYSWNTDTQYF
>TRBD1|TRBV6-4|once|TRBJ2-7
TGTGCCAGCAGTGACTTTCCGACAGGGGGCCCCAATGGATCCTACGAGCAGTACTTC
CASSDFPTGGPNGSYEQYF
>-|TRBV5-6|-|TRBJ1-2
TGTGCCAGCAGCTTCCAGGGCAACTATGGCTACACCTTC
CASSFQGNYGYTF
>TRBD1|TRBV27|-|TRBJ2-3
TGTGCCAGCACCCCCCCGGGACAGGGAAAAGATACGCAGTATTTT
CASTPPGQGKDTQYF
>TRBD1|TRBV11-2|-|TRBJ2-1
TGTGCCAGCAGCCCGCTAAGGCAGGGGGCGTCGGATGAGCAGTTCTTC
CASSPLRQGASDEQFF
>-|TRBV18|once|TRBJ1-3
TGTGCCAGCTCACCGGCGTGGGGGGCGAGGAACGCTGGAAACACCATATATTTT
CASSPAWGARNAGNTIYF
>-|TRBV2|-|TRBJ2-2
TGTGCCAGCAGCTCTACGAACACCGGGGAGCTGTTTTTT
CASSSTNTGELFF
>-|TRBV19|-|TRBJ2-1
TGTGCCAGTAGTATAGATGCGGAGACTGAGCAGTTCTTC
CASSIDAETEQFF
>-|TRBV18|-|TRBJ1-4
TGTGCCAGCTCACCACCGGCAGGACGTAATGAAAAACTGTTTTTT
CASSPPAGRNEKLFF